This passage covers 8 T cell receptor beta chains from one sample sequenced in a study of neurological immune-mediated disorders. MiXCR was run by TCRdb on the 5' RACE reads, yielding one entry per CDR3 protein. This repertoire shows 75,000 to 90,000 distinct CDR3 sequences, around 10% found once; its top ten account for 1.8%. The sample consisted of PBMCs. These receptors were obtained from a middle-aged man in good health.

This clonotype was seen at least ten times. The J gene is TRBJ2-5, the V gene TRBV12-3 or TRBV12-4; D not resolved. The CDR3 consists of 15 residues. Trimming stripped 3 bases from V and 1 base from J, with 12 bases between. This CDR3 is CASSLERDFQETQYF. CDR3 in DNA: TGTGCCAGCAGTTTGGAAAGGGATTTCCAAGAGACCCAGTACTTC.

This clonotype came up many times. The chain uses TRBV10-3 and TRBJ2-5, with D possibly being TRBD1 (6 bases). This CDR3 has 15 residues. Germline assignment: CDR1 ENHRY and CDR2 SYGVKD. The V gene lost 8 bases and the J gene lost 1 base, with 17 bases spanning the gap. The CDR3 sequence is CAIRTVSATQETQYF. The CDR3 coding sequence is TGTGCCATCCGGACAGTCTCTGCGACCCAAGAGACCCAGTACTTC.

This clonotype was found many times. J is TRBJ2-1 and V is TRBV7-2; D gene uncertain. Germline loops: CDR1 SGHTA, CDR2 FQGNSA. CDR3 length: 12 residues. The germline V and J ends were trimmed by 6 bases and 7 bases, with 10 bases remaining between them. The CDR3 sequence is CASSLILNEQFF. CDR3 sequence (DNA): TGTGCCAGCAGTTTGATACTGAATGAGCAGTTCTTC. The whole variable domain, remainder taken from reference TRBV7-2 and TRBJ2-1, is GAGVSQSPSNKVTEKGKDVELRCDPISGHTALYWYRQSLGQGLEFLIYFQGNSAPDKSGLPSDRFSAERTGGSVSTLTIQRTQQEDSAVYLCASSLILNEQFFGPGTRLTVL.

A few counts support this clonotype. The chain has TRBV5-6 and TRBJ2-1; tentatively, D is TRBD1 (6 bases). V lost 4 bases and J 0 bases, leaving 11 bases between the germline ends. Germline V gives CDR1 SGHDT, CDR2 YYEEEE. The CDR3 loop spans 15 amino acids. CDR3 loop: CASSITGYSYNEQFF. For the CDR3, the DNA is TGTGCCAGCAGCATCACAGGGTACTCCTACAATGAGCAGTTCTTC.

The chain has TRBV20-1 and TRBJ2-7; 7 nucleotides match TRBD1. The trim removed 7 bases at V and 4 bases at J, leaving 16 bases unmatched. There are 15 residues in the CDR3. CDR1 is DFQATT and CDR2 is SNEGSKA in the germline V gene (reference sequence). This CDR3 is CSVTSSWTGIYEQYF. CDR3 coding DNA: TGCAGTGTTACCTCCTCTTGGACAGGCATATACGAGCAGTACTTC.

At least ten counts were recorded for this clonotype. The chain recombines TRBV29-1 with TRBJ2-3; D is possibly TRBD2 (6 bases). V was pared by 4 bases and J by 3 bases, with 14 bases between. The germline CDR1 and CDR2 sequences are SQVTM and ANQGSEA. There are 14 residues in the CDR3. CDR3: CSVAGPGGTDTQYF. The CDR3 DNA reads TGCAGCGTTGCAGGGCCAGGAGGGACAGATACGCAGTATTTT.

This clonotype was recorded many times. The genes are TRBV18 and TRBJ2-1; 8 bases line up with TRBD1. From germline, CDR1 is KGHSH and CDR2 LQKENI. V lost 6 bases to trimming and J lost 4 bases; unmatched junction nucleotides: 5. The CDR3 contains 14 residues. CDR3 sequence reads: CASSRQGTYNEQFF. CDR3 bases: TGTGCCAGCTCTCGACAGGGGACTTACAATGAGCAGTTCTTC.

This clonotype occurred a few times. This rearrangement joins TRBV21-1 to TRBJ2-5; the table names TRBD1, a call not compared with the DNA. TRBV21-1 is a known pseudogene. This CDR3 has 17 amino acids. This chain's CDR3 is CASSKDAPGGGWKTQYF. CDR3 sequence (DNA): TGTGCCAGCAGCAAAGACGCCCCAGGAGGGGGCTGGAAGACCCAGTACTTC.